This section outlines one TCR beta chain sequence together with its context. The antigen remains undetermined. One end of the junction fails to match germline, which may point to a read error. The V gene's germline CDR1 is SQVTM and CDR2 ANQGSEA. The CDR3 totals 17 residues. The library came from three nested PCR rounds adapted from ARM-PCR protocols. TCRdb ran MiXCR on the multiplex PCR reads and lists one entry per CDR3 protein. Of some 77,000 distinct CDR3 sequences in the sample, roughly 75% were seen once. The data derive from a study of tumor and adjacent non-tumor tissue in lung cancer. Study summary: Histology: 12 adenocarcinoma, a couple of squamous cell carcinoma, 1 small cell lung cancer. Stage I to III disease affected 10 men and about five women aged about 30 to 85. Findings and limits, study-wide: Tumor repertoires had a smaller top 100 clone share than normal lung. Compared with tumor, normal lung showed significantly lower TCR diversity.

No cell sorting was done before RNA was extracted from the tissue. Source material: lung tumor tissue. The rearrangement joins TRBV29-1 to TRBJ2-5, with D possibly being TRBD1 (5 bases). The source is a woman between 65 and 79 years old with non-small cell lung cancer. The CDR3 spells CSLERGREQQYQETQYF. The CDR3 bases are TGCAGCCTTGAAAGGGGCAGGGAACAACAGTACCAAGAGACCCAGTACTTC.